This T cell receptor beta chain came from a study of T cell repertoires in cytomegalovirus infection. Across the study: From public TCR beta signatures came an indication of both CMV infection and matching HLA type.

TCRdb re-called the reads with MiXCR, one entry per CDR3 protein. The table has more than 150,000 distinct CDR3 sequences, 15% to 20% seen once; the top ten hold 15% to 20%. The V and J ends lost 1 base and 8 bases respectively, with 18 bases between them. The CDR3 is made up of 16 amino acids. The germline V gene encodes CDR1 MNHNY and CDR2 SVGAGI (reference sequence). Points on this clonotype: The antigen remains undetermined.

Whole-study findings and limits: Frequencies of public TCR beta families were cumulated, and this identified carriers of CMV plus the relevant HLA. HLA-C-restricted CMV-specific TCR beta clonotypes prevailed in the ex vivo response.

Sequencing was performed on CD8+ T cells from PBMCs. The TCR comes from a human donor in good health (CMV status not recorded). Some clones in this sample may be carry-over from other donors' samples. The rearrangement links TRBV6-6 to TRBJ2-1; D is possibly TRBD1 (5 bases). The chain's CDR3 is CASSYLNRRYVDEQFF. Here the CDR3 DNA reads TGTGCCAGCAGTTACTTAAACAGGCGGTATGTCGATGAGCAGTTCTTC.